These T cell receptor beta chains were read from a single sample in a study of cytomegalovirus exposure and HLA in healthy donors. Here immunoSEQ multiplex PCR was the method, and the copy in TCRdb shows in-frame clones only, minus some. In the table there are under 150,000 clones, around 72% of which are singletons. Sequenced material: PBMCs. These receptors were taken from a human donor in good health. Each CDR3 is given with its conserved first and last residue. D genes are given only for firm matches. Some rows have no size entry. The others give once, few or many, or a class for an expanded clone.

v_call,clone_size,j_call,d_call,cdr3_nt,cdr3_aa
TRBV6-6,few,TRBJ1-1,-,TGTGCCAGCAGTTACTCGCAGGGGCACACTGAAGCTTTCTTT,CASSYSQGHTEAFF
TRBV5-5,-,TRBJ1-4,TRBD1,TGTGCCAGCAGCACCGGGACAGCGAATGAAAAACTGTTTTTT,CASSTGTANEKLFF
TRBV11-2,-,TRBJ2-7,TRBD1,TGTGCCAGCAGCCTAGCTCGGGACAGCTCCTACGAGCAGTACTTC,CASSLARDSSYEQYF
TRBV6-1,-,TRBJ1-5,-,TGTGCCAGCAGTGGGACGGGGAGCAATCAGCCCCAGCATTTT,CASSGTGSNQPQHF
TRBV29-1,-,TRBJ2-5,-,TGCAGCGTTAGTGGGGGAGGAGAGACCCAGTACTTC,CSVSGGGETQYF
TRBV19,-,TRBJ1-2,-,TGTGCCAGTAGTATAGGCCCCTGGAGCAACTATGGCTACACCTTC,CASSIGPWSNYGYTF
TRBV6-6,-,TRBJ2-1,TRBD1,TGTGCCAGCAGTCTCCGGACAGGGGGCCTCCCTAATGAGCAGTTCTTC,CASSLRTGGLPNEQFF
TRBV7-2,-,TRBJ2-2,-,TGTGCCAGCAGCTTCGAAGGCGGGGAGCTGTTCTTT,CASSFEGGELFF
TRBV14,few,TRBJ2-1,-,TGTGCCAGCAGCCAGGAACGGGTTCGTTTGATCTTC,CASSQERVRLIF
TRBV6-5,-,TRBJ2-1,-,TGTGCCAGCGGTCGGAGGGGAGGACTCCCGGCTGAGCAGTTCTTC,CASGRRGGLPAEQFF
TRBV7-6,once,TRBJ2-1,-,TGTGCCAGCAGCTTAGTCGGGGGTAATGAGCAGTTCTTC,CASSLVGGNEQFF
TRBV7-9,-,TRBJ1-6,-,TGTGCCAGCAGCCCCGGCCGGGGGGCAGGCACTTATAATTCACCCCTCCACTTT,CASSPGRGAGTYNSPLHF
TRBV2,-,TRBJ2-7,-,TGTGCCAGCAGTGTGGGGGCCGGTTCCTACGAGCAGTACTTC,CASSVGAGSYEQYF
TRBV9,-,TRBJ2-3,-,TGTGCCAGCAGCGTTATGGGGGGACGCACAGATACGCAGTATTTT,CASSVMGGRTDTQYF
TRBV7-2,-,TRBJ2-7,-,TGTGCCAGCAGCTTAGCGGGAGTAGCCTACGAGCAGTACTTC,CASSLAGVAYEQYF
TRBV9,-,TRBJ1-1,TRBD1,TGTGCCAGCAGCCGAGGGCAGGGGGTGACTGAAGCTTTCTTT,CASSRGQGVTEAFF
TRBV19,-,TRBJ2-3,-,TGTGCCAGTAGTATGGGCAGGGTGAAGGCAGATACGCAGTATTTT,CASSMGRVKADTQYF
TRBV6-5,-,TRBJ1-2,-,TGTGCCAGCAGCCCCTACGGTGGCGGAAACTATGGCTACACCTTC,CASSPYGGGNYGYTF
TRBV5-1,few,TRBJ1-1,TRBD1,TGCGCCAGCAGACTGGACAGGGGGAACACTGAAGCTTTCTTT,CASRLDRGNTEAFF
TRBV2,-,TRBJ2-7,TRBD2,TGTGCCAGCTATAGCCGGCGACTAGCGGGAGGGGCATACGAGCAGTACTTC,CASYSRRLAGGAYEQYF
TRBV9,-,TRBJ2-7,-,TGTGCCAGCAGCGCTAGACTAGGTAGCCTCTACGAGCAGTACTTC,CASSARLGSLYEQYF
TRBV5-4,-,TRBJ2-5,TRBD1,TGTGCCAGCAGATTGAGCCCCGGACAGGTCGAAGTGGAGACCCAGTACTTC,CASRLSPGQVEVETQYF
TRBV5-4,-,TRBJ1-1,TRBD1,TGTGCCAGCAGCTTGGGACAGGGGGCGTGGACTGAAGCTTTCTTT,CASSLGQGAWTEAFF
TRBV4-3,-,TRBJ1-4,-,TGCGCCAGCAGCCAAGATCACAGGGCCCCAACTAATGAAAAACTGTTTTTT,CASSQDHRAPTNEKLFF
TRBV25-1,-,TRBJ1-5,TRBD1,TGTGCCCGCGTCGTTAAAATTCGGGGCAGGGGGAATCAGCCCCAGCATTTT,CARVVKIRGRGNQPQHF
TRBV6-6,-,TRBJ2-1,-,TGTGCCAGCAGGTTGAGGGTACCCATAAACAATGAGCAGTTCTTC,CASRLRVPINNEQFF
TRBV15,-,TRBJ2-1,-,TGTGCCACCAGCCCTCGAGTAGGGGCGGGGTACAATGAGCAGTTCTTC,CATSPRVGAGYNEQFF
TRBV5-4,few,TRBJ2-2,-,TGTGCCAGCAGCTTGTATGCGGGGTACCCGGAGGAGCTGTTTTTT,CASSLYAGYPEELFF
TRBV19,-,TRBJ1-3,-,TGTGCCAGTAGTACCGGACAGCACAGCTCTGGAAACACCATATATTTT,CASSTGQHSSGNTIYF
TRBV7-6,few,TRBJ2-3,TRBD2,TGTGCCAGCAGCATTTTAGCGGGGGTTAGCACAGATACGCAGTATTTT,CASSILAGVSTDTQYF
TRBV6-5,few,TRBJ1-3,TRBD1,TGTGCCAGCAGTTCGGACAGGGGTGGAAACACCATATATTTT,CASSSDRGGNTIYF
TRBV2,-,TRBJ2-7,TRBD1,TGTGCCAACCGACAGGGTACGGTGGGCTACGAGCAGTACTTC,CANRQGTVGYEQYF
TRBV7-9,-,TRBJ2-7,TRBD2,TGTTCCAGCAGCTTAAGGGGACTAGCGGGATCCGAGCAGTACTTC,CSSSLRGLAGSEQYF
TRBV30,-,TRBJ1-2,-,TGTGCCTGGAGTGCCCGAGGGGGAAGGCCAGGCGGCGCTAACTATGGCTACACCTTC,CAWSARGGRPGGANYGYTF
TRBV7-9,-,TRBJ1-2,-,TGTGCCAGCAGCTTAGAAGCCTCCCTCTATGGCTACACCTTC,CASSLEASLYGYTF
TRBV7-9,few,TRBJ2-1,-,TGTGCCAGCAGCTTAGGTGTGGCCAGTCTAGGCTACAATGAGCAGTTCTTC,CASSLGVASLGYNEQFF
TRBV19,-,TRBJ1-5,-,TGTGCCAGTAGTAGGGGTGGAGGGAGCAATCAGCCCCAGCATTTT,CASSRGGGSNQPQHF
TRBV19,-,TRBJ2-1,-,TGTGCCAGTAGTGTTCGGGGGTACAATGAGCAGTTCTTC,CASSVRGYNEQFF
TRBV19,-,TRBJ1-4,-,TGTGCCAGTAGTATTCGGGTAGCTAATGAAAAACTGTTTTTT,CASSIRVANEKLFF
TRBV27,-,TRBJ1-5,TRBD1,TGTGCCAGCAGTTTAGGGAGGCAGGGGGCCGGACAGCCCCAGCATTTT,CASSLGRQGAGQPQHF
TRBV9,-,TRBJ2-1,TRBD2,TGTGCCAGCAGCGTTACGCTAGCGGGAGCAGGGGCCTACAATGAGCAGTTCTTC,CASSVTLAGAGAYNEQFF